The sequence of this T cell receptor beta chain was determined in a study of shared T cell receptors in the human thymus. Sequenced by immunoSEQ multiplex PCR; TCRdb stores in-frame clones only, minus some. Of 650,000 to 950,000 clones in the sample, approximately 83% were seen once. Trimming at V came to 3 bases and at J to 3 bases, leaving 15 bases not matched to a gene. CDR3 length: 18 residues. The germline CDR1 and CDR2 sequences are LNHDA and SQIVND (reference sequence). The same sample was also studied in work on human thymus T cells. In that study: Resections were taken during corrective heart surgery, and the thymus tissue came from these.

This rearrangement joins TRBV19 to TRBJ1-1; the match to TRBD1 covers 8 bases. The sequence came from a girl under three years old with a congenital heart defect. The source material was thymocytes. The CDR3 coding sequence is TGTGCCAGTAGTATGGCCCTGAAGGAGGACAGGGAGGACACTGAAGCTTTCTTT. Encoded protein: CASSMALKEDREDTEAFF. Complete variable domain (other parts from reference TRBV19 and TRBJ1-1): DGGITQSPKYLFRKEGQNVTLSCEQNLNHDAMYWYRQDPGQGLRLIYYSQIVNDFQKGDIAEGYSVSREKKESFPLTVTSAQKNPTAFYLCASSMALKEDREDTEAFFGQGTRLTVV.